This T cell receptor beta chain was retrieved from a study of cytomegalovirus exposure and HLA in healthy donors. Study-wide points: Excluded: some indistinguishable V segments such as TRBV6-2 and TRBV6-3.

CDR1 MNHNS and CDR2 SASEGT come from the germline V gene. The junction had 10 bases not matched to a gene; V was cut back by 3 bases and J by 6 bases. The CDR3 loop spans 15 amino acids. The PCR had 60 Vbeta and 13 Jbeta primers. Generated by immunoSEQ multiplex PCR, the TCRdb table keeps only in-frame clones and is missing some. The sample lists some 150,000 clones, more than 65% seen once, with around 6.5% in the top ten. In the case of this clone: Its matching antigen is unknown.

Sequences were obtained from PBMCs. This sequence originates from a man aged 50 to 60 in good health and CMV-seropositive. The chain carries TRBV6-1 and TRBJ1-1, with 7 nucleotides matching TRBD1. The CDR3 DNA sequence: TGTGCCAGCAGTGAGGGACAGCCCCAATCATCTGAAGCTTTCTTT. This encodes CASSEGQPQSSEAFF.